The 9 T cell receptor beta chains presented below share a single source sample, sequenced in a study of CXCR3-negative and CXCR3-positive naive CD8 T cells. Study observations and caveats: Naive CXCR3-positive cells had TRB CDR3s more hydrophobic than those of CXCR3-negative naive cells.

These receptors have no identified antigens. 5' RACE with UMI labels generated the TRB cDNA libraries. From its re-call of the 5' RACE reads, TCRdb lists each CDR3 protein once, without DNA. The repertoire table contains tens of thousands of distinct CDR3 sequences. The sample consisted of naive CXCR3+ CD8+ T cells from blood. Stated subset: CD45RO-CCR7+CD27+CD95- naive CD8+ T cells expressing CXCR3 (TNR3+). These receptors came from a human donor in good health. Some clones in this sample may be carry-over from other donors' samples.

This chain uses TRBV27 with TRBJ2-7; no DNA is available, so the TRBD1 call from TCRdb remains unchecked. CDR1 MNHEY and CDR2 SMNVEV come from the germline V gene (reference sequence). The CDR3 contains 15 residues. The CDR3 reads CASSLPGQGANEQYF.

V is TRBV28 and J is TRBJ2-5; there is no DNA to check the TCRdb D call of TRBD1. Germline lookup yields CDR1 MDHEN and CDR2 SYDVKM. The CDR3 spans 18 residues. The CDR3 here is CASSFTYSAGGREETQYF.

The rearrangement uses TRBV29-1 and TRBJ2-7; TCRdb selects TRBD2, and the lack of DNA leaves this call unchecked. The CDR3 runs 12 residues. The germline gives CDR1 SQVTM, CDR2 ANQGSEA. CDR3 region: CSVGQGRGEQYF.

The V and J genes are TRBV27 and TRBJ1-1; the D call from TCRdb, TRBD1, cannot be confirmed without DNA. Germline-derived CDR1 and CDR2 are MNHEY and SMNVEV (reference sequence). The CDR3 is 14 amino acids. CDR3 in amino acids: CASRPGDMNTEAFF.

CDR3 sequence: CASVGGYNEQFF. The V gene is TRBV6-2 or TRBV6-3, the J gene TRBJ2-1. This CDR3 contains 12 residues. Germline V gene sequence: CDR1 MNHEY, CDR2 SVGEGT.

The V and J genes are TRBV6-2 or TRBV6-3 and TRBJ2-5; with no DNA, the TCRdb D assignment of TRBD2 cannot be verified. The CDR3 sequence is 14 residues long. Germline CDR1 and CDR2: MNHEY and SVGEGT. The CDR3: CASSYSLEGETQYF.

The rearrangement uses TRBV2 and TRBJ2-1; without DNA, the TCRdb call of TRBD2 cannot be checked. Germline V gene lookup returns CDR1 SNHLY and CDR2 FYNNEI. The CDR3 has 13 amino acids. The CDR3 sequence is CASSGGTYNEQFF.

The CDR3 is CASSYSRREGHEQFF. The V gene is TRBV6-5, the J gene TRBJ2-1; TCRdb selects TRBD2, and the lack of DNA leaves this call unchecked. The CDR3 has 15 residues. Per germline, CDR1 MNHEY and CDR2 SVGAGI.

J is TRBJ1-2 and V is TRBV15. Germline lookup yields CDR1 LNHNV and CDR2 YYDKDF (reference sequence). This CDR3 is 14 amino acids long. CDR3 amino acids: CATSRDQTNYGYTF.